This TCR beta chain is from a study of T-cell reconstitution after alpha-beta-depleted transplantation in children. Regarding the study as a whole: T-cell counts and diversity at one year following transplant were attributed mainly to newly produced T cells. After transplant, at about two months, alpha-beta T cells were reportedly derived from several hundred expanded graft clones. Day-60 TCRbeta diversity that was high in some patients was derived from surviving recipient T cells and thymic progenitors.

The TCRbeta library was prepared with unique molecular identifiers. TCRdb passed the PCR reads through MiXCR, listing each CDR3 protein once. Of about 980,000 distinct CDR3 sequences in the sample, about 29% were seen once. As concerns this clonotype: Its antigen remains unknown.

V gave up 4 bases and J gave up 12 bases; unmatched junction bases: 6. Looked up from germline, CDR1 is SGHRS and CDR2 is YFSETQ. The CDR3 spans 11 residues. Sequencing used PBMCs, mostly from graft donor cells, obtained 360 days after TCRalphabeta/CD19-depleted stem cell transplant. This sequence joins TRBV5-1 and TRBJ1-1; TRBD1 matches 7 bases. The TCR originated in a boy younger than two who had a stem cell transplant for SCID, so the T cells may come from the graft donor. CDR3: CASSSGTAPFF. As DNA, the CDR3 is TGCGCCAGCAGCAGTGGGACAGCGCCTTTCTTT.